This T cell receptor (beta chain) was documented in a study of cytomegalovirus exposure and HLA in healthy donors. Details on this clone: Its specificity is not known.

Both 60 Vbeta primers and 13 Jbeta primers went into the PCR. Here immunoSEQ multiplex PCR was the method, and the copy in TCRdb shows in-frame clones only, minus some. The sample consists of approximately 150,000 clones, 70% to 85% of them appearing once. Donors were ostensibly healthy at sampling, although undocumented immune exposures were probable. Study-level results: Across HLA loci, a later analysis found differing TCR association rates, with DRB1 most and HLA-C fewest. As immune exposure information, only CMV serostatus was available. The investigators catalogued 150 to 200 TCR beta chains as cytomegalovirus-associated.

Germline V gene data show CDR1 as PRHDT and CDR2 as FYEKMQ (reference sequence). The CDR3 runs 16 residues. Losses at the gene ends were 4 bases for V and 2 bases for J; bases not matched to a gene: 8. The V gene is TRBV13, the J gene TRBJ2-1, with 7 bases that match TRBD1. Material for sequencing was PBMCs. The sequence came from a man aged 30 to 39 in good health and CMV-seropositive. CDR3 amino acids: CASSSRDRAPYNEQFF. The CDR3 DNA sequence: TGTGCCAGCAGCTCCCGTGACAGGGCTCCCTACAATGAGCAGTTCTTC.